This T cell receptor beta chain was observed in a study of blood T cell repertoires in COVID-19. About the research overall: In each case, the material was cDNA or gDNA derived from T cells, B-cell-depleted T cells, or PBMCs.

Measured with immunoSEQ multiplex PCR; TCRdb has only the in-frame clones, and not every one. The sample carries about 63,000 clones, 79% recorded once. This CDR3 has 18 residues. CDR1 SQVTM and CDR2 ANQGSEA come from the germline V gene. The V and J ends lost 7 bases and 5 bases, in that order; junction bases with no gene match: 22. This chain connects TRBV29-1 to TRBJ2-1, with 8 bases fitting TRBD2. The TCR sequence derives from a human donor in a cohort sampled during active COVID-19. Sequencing used peripheral blood. The CDR3 protein is CSAGGASLSADLHNEQFF. Written as DNA, the CDR3 is TGCAGCGCGGGGGGGGCTAGCCTCTCTGCAGATTTGCACAATGAGCAGTTCTTC.